Following are 14 T cell receptor beta chains from one sample sequenced in a study of Ad26.COV2.S vaccination and SARS-CoV-2 variants. Treatment specified: roughly 20 received Ad26.COV2.S at low or high dose, single or two shots; roughly 5 received placebo; per-sample allocation not given. Sample collection was performed on day 63 after the first vaccine or placebo injection. The assay was immunoSEQ multiplex PCR, and TCRdb's table has in-frame clones only and misses some. The table includes 350,000 to 500,000 clones, about 91% detected once. Source: peripheral blood, taken in a trial of Ad26.COV2.S vaccine versus placebo. These receptor sequences come from a person aged 18-60 years who received the Ad26.COV2.S COVID-19 vaccine or a placebo.

The chain couples TRBV7-2 to TRBJ1-6; D remains ambiguous. The CDR3 totals 15 residues. V was clipped by 1 base and J by 8 bases, with 12 bases between them. Germline lookup yields CDR1 SGHTA and CDR2 FQGNSA. CDR3 sequence reads: CASSLGSGNYSPLHF. As DNA, the CDR3 is TGTGCCAGCAGCTTAGGTTCCGGTAATTATTCACCCCTCCACTTT.

About this clone itself: The identical CDR3 is also encoded by other nucleotide sequences in the sample. The chain couples TRBV7-8 to TRBJ2-3, with 9 bases aligning to TRBD2. The CDR3 has 16 residues. V lost 1 base to trimming and J lost 2 bases; unmatched junction nucleotides: 4. Germline-derived CDR1 and CDR2 are SGHVS and FQNEAQ. The CDR3 reads CASSLVGLAYTDTQYF. In nucleotides, the CDR3 is TGTGCCAGCAGCTTAGTAGGACTAGCGTACACAGATACGCAGTATTTT.

The chain links TRBV13 to TRBJ2-4, with D perhaps given as TRBD1 or TRBD2 (6 bases each). The germline gives CDR1 PRHDT, CDR2 FYEKMQ (reference sequence). With 5 bases removed from V and 1 base from J, the gap between germline ends came to 30 bases. This CDR3 region has 21 residues. The CDR3 here is CASSPGWFSGGPPGAKNIQYF. Written as DNA, the CDR3 is TGTGCCAGCAGCCCGGGATGGTTTAGTGGGGGGCCCCCTGGGGCCAAAAACATTCAGTACTTC.

A remark on this clone: Compared with germline, one end of the junction differs, possibly owing to a read error. The rearrangement joins TRBV3-1 (or the pseudogene TRBV3-2) to TRBJ1-2; 9 bases line up with TRBD1. Germline-derived CDR1 and CDR2 are LGHDT and YNNKEL (reference sequence). The CDR3 runs to 15 residues. The CDR3 sequence is CASSPRDRVNFGYTF. The CDR3 DNA reads TGTGCCAGCAGCCCCAGGGACAGGGTAAACTTTGGCTACACCTTC.

The V and J genes are TRBV5-1 and TRBJ1-1; the D is unclear. Deletions cut 1 base from V and 5 bases from J, with 15 bases between. The CDR3 loop spans 15 amino acids. Germline CDR1 reads SGHRS; CDR2 reads YFSETQ. As DNA, the CDR3 is TGCGCCAGCAGCTTGAATCTGGGCGTGGGGACTGAAGCTTTCTTT. Translated, it gives CASSLNLGVGTEAFF.

The V call is TRBV27, the J call TRBJ1-2; tentative D call: TRBD1 (5 bases). This CDR3 comprises 15 residues. Germline loops: CDR1 MNHEY, CDR2 SMNVEV (reference sequence). V lost 2 bases and J lost 0, with 10 bases in between. The CDR3 here is CASSLGTAANYGYTF. The CDR3 nucleotides are TGTGCCAGCAGTTTAGGGACCGCTGCTAACTATGGCTACACCTTC.

This clone was seen a few times. J is TRBJ1-1 and V is TRBV5-6; maybe TRBD1 (6 bases). From germline, CDR1 is SGHDT and CDR2 YYEEEE. V was shortened by 3 bases and J by 4 bases, with 19 bases between the two germline ends. The CDR3 sequence is 16 residues long. The CDR3 region is CASSYTGLAAGTEAFF. DNA for the CDR3: TGTGCCAGCAGCTACACAGGGTTGGCTGCGGGCACTGAAGCTTTCTTT.

The rearrangement uses TRBV18 and TRBJ2-2; D call uncertain. Germline loops: CDR1 KGHSH, CDR2 LQKENI. The CDR3 is 14 residues long. Trimming took off 3 bases at V and 3 bases at J, with 8 bases between the two ends. The CDR3 DNA is TGTGCCAGCTCACCGATGGACCACACCGGGGAGCTGTTTTTT. Amino acid sequence: CASSPMDHTGELFF.

Turning to this clone: An end of the junction differs from the germline gene, which may be a read error. This chain joins TRBV6-1 and TRBJ1-1; TRBD1 aligns across 8 bases. Germline V gene data show CDR1 as MNHNS and CDR2 as SASEGT. The CDR3 extends over 15 amino acids. In DNA, the CDR3 is TGTGCCAGCAGTCAAGCGCAGGGGGCTCGGACTGAAGCTTTCTTT. Translated: CASSQAQGARTEAFF.

The gene calls are TRBV28 and TRBJ2-5; D call uncertain. Trimming cost V 5 bases and J 5 bases, with 15 bases left between them. The CDR3 consists of 14 residues. CDR1 MDHEN and CDR2 SYDVKM come from the germline V gene. The DNA for the CDR3 is TGTGCCAGCAGTACAATTAAAACGGTGGAGACCCAGTACTTC. Protein: CASSTIKTVETQYF.

The chain has TRBV5-4 and TRBJ2-2; no clear D gene. Between the trimmed V and J ends, which lost 1 base and 0 bases, there was a span of 7 bases. The CDR3 runs 15 residues. Per the germline V gene, CDR1 is SGHNT and CDR2 is YYREEE (reference sequence). The CDR3 here is CASSLYFSNTGELFF. The CDR3 DNA reads as TGTGCCAGCAGCTTGTACTTCTCGAACACCGGGGAGCTGTTTTTT.

V usage is TRBV18 and J usage is TRBJ2-2; 8 bases fit TRBD1. Germline CDR1 KGHSH, CDR2 LQKENI. J lost 5 bases, V lost 4 bases, and 6 bases had no gene match. The CDR3 has 15 residues. CDR3 region: CASSRATGVTGELFF. CDR3 sequence (DNA): TGTGCCAGCTCACGGGCGACAGGGGTAACCGGGGAGCTGTTTTTT.

This chain connects TRBV5-1 to TRBJ2-7, with unresolved D. CDR3 length equals 14 residues. V lost 4 bases and J lost 1, with 12 bases in between. Germline V CDR1 and CDR2: SGHRS, YFSETQ. The CDR3 protein is CASSLGPVSYEQYF. DNA for the CDR3: TGCGCCAGCAGCCTAGGACCGGTTTCCTACGAGCAGTACTTC.

V and J are TRBV9 and TRBJ2-5, with 7 bases that match TRBD1. V was clipped by 1 base and J by 5 bases; unmatched bases: 2. The CDR3 extends over 13 amino acids. Germline V CDR1 and CDR2: SGDLS, YYNGEE. CDR3 coding DNA: TGTGCCAGCAGCGTAAGGGGGCGGGAGACCCAGTACTTC. It translates to CASSVRGRETQYF.